One T cell receptor beta chain is described in this entry. Trimming took 3 bases from V and 9 from J, leaving 15 bases between them. The CDR3 spans 14 residues. Germline assignment: CDR1 LGHDT and CDR2 YNNKEL (reference sequence). This record belongs to a study of CD8 T cells in Susac syndrome. Random hexamers served to reverse transcribe roughly 0.45 to 1 ug RNA. One entry per CDR3 protein, called by TCRdb with MiXCR from the immunoSEQ multiplex PCR reads. The sample includes 100,000 to 150,000 distinct CDR3 sequences, around 96% of them seen just once. This chain links TRBV3-1 with TRBJ2-1; maybe TRBD1 (6 bases). This clonotype originated in a human donor with Susac syndrome. The specimen sequenced was CD4+ T cells from PBMCs. CDR3 sequence reads: CASSQTYRESEQFF. In nucleotides, the CDR3 is TGTGCCAGCAGCCAGACTTACAGGGAATCTGAGCAGTTCTTC.